This TCR beta chain was recorded in a study of blood T cell repertoires in COVID-19. Study at large: Samples representing acute and convalescent COVID-19 were sourced from the United States, Italy and Spain. PBMCs, B-cell-depleted T cells, or T cells provided the cDNA or gDNA that made up the material.

Seattle researchers signed up patients amid active infection and tracked them longitudinally. This clone came up a few times. Profiled with immunoSEQ multiplex PCR; TCRdb holds only in-frame clones, not every one. Of 350,000 to 450,000 clones in the sample, 89% were seen once. The CDR3 has 14 amino acids. The V gene end was trimmed by 4 bases and the J gene end by 10 bases; junction bases not matched to a gene: 6. Per germline, CDR1 SEHNR and CDR2 FQNEAQ (reference sequence). The chain joins TRBV7-9 to TRBJ1-6; 8 bases fit TRBD1. This receptor was identified in a woman aged 40 to 55 with COVID-19, enrolled during active disease. The sequenced material came from peripheral blood. The DNA of the CDR3 is TGTGCCAGCAGCTCAGGGGGCCTCAAATCACCCCTCCACTTT. Its translation: CASSSGGLKSPLHF. Looking up the rest from reference TRBV7-9 and TRBJ1-6 gives the full variable domain: DTGVSQNPRHKITKRGQNVTFRCDPISEHNRLYWYRQTLGQGPEFLTYFQNEAQLEKSRLLSDRFSAERPKGSFSTLEIQRTEQGDSAMYLCASSSGGLKSPLHFGNGTRLTVT.